This TCR beta chain emerged from a study of tumor-infiltrating lymphocytes in primary liver carcinoma. Study in general: Lesions, classed as T1-T3 N0M0, spanned roughly 4.2 to 11 cm across.

This clonotype was observed a handful of times. A clone one base away is much larger, so this may be a read error. RNA isolated from unsorted whole blood supplied the blood RNA, with germline DNA also extracted. In advance of surgery, roughly 4 milliliters of peripheral blood were collected. Using a constant-region primer together with ProtoScript II reverse transcriptase, TCR beta cDNA was made from roughly 500 ng of total RNA. It was through three nested multiplex PCR rounds of slightly modified ARM-PCR that TCR beta libraries arose. A C-beta reverse primer was combined with TRBV1-TRBV30 forward primers in the first two PCR rounds, and each round had approximately 9 cycles. One entry per CDR3 protein results from TCRdb running MiXCR on the multiplex PCR reads. The sample shows 310,000 or so distinct CDR3 sequences, about 61% of them seen only once. This CDR3 is 15 amino acids long.

The chain joins TRBV12-3 or TRBV12-4 to TRBJ2-7; 9 bases are a match to TRBD2. The origin of this receptor is a man aged 40-50 years with primary liver carcinoma and hepatitis B virus infection. Sequencing was performed on peripheral blood. CDR3 loop: CASSLSSGGSYDQYF. CDR3 coding DNA: TGTGCCAGCAGTTTAAGTAGCGGGGGCTCCTACGATCAGTACTTC.